Listed below are T cell receptor beta chains from one sample, sequenced in a study of long-term antiretroviral therapy in people with HIV. The data were produced by immunoSEQ multiplex PCR, yet TCRdb's version contains in-frame clones alone and is incomplete. The data show tens of thousands of clones, about 88% seen once. Sequenced material: unsorted PBMCs, taken approximately 5 years before starting antiretroviral therapy. The receptors here all came from a man in his forties or fifties with HIV. Both conserved end residues are part of each CDR3. A D gene is named only where the DNA matches it firmly. A clone size is listed for some rows: how often the clone was seen (once, few, many), or a class if it is expanded.

v_call	d_call	j_call	clone_size	cdr3_nt	cdr3_aa
TRBV9	NA	TRBJ2-1	NA	TGTGCCAGCAGCGTAGATCTGGGGGTCTACAATGAGCAGTTCTTC	CASSVDLGVYNEQFF
TRBV5-1	TRBD1	TRBJ1-1	NA	TGCGCCAGCAGCTTCCAGGGGGGCACTGAAGCTTTCTTT	CASSFQGGTEAFF
TRBV6-4	TRBD1	TRBJ1-2	once	TGTGCCAGCACTACGACAGGGGGCGCTTATGGCTACACCTTC	CASTTTGGAYGYTF
TRBV7-9	NA	TRBJ2-5	NA	TGTGCCAGCAGGGGGATTGTCCGAGAGACCCAGTACTTC	CASRGIVRETQYF
TRBV7-9	NA	TRBJ2-3	once	TGTGCCAGCCATAAACTAGTTGCGGGCGGTACGCAGTATTTT	CASHKLVAGGTQYF
TRBV7-6	NA	TRBJ1-5	medium-sized	TGTGCCAGCAGCTTGGGGAGTCTCAATCAGCCCCAGCATTTT	CASSLGSLNQPQHF
TRBV19	NA	TRBJ1-5	NA	TGTGCCAGTAGTATCGGACGGGGAGATAGCAATCAGCCCCAGCATTTT	CASSIGRGDSNQPQHF
TRBV2	NA	TRBJ1-1	NA	TGTGCCAGCAGTCGGACGGGCCACACTGAAGCTTTCTTT	CASSRTGHTEAFF
TRBV5-4	NA	TRBJ2-3	NA	TGTGCCAGCAGCTCAGGTCGCGTCGGGAGCACAGATACGCAGTATTTT	CASSSGRVGSTDTQYF
TRBV10-3	TRBD2	TRBJ2-5	NA	TGTGCCATCAGTTCCGATAGCGGGGAGGAGACCCAGTACTTC	CAISSDSGEETQYF
TRBV28	NA	TRBJ1-1	NA	TGTGCCAGCACCACTGTACCGAACACTGAAGCTTTCTTT	CASTTVPNTEAFF
TRBV18	NA	TRBJ1-1	NA	TGTGCCAGCTCGATAGCCCAGGGGACCATGAACACTGAAGCTTTCTTT	CASSIAQGTMNTEAFF
TRBV5-4	NA	TRBJ1-1	NA	TGTGCCAGCAGCCGCGGACAGCCGCGTAACACTGAAGCTTTCTTT	CASSRGQPRNTEAFF
TRBV6-6	NA	TRBJ1-1	NA	TGTGCCAGCAGTTACAGGGCAGTTGAAGCTTTCTTT	CASSYRAVEAFF
TRBV10-2	NA	TRBJ2-7	NA	TGCGCCAGCAGTGAGTCTACGGGCGAGCAGTACTTC	CASSESTGEQYF
TRBV2	TRBD1	TRBJ2-5	NA	TGTGCCAGCAGTCCTGGGACAGCTGGGGGTCAAGAGACCCAGTACTTC	CASSPGTAGGQETQYF
TRBV5-1	NA	TRBJ2-5	NA	TGCGCCAGCAGCAGAACCGGGACACCGGAAGAGACCCAGTACTTC	CASSRTGTPEETQYF
TRBV5-1	NA	TRBJ2-7	NA	TGCGCCAGCAGCTTTAGGACAGCCACCTACGAGCAGTACTTC	CASSFRTATYEQYF
TRBV7-9	NA	TRBJ2-1	NA	TGTGCCAGCAGCCCAACCGGACTTTACAATGAGCAGTTCTTC	CASSPTGLYNEQFF
TRBV5-1	TRBD2	TRBJ2-5	NA	TGCGCCAGCAGCTTGGGGACTAGCGGGGGACGAGAGACCCAGTACTTC	CASSLGTSGGRETQYF
TRBV14	TRBD2	TRBJ2-3	NA	TGTGCCAGCAGCCAAGACGGGGGGGGGACGCAGTATTTT	CASSQDGGGTQYF
TRBV16	TRBD1	TRBJ2-5	NA	TGTGCCAGCAGCCGAAAGCCGGACAGGGGGCAGGAGACCCAGTACTTC	CASSRKPDRGQETQYF
TRBV29-1	NA	TRBJ1-2	NA	TGCAGCGTTGAAGAATCCGGGGGGGACTATGGCTACACCTTC	CSVEESGGDYGYTF